This T cell receptor beta chain was captured in a study of graft-versus-host responses after intestinal transplantation. Findings and caveats of the study: Peak levels of circulating GvH clones tracked with early post-transplant HvG declines. The marrow of recipients harbored GvH clones, and ileum or blood showed some of them first.

The method was immunoSEQ multiplex PCR; TCRdb's version includes in-frame clones alone and lacks a portion of them. The sample includes 55,000 to 80,000 clones, 90% to 95% of them seen just once. CDR3 length equals 16 residues. Germline CDR1 reads MGHRA; CDR2 reads YSYEKL. The ends were cut back, 0 bases at V and 2 bases at J, with 14 bases in the middle. This clone appeared a few times. Its antigen is not known. The TCR was taken from a human donor who was the organ donor for an intestinal transplant. The material sequenced was unstimulated CD8+ T cells sorted from spleen or lymph node cells, taken before transplant. The chain recombines TRBV4-1 with TRBJ2-7, with a weak D call TRBD2 (5 bases). The DNA for the CDR3 is TGCGCCAGCAGCCAAGACCCCAGCGGAGCCGCCTACGAGCAGTACTTC. Its protein is CASSQDPSGAAYEQYF.